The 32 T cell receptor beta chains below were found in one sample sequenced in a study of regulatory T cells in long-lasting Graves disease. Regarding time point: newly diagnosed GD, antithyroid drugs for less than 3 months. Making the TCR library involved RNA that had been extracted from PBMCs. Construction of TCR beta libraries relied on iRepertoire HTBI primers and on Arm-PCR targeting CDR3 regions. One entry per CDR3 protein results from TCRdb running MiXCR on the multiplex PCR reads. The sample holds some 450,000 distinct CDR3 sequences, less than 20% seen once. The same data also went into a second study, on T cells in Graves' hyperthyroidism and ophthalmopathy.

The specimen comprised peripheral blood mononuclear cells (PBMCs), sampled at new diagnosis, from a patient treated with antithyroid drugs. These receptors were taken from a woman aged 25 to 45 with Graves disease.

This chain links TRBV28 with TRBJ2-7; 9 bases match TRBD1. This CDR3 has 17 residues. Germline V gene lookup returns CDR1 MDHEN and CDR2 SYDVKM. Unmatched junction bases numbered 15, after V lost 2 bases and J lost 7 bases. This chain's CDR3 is CASSLRAGTGRSEEQYF. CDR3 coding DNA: TGTGCCAGCAGTTTACGAGCCGGGACAGGGAGGTCGGAAGAGCAGTACTTC.

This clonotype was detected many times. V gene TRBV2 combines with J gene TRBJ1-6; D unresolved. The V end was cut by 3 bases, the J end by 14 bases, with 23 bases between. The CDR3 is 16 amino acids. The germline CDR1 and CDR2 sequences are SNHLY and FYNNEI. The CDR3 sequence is CASSESDSGLVSSLHF. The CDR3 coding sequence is TGTGCCAGCAGTGAGTCAGACTCCGGTCTAGTATCATCCCTCCACTTT.

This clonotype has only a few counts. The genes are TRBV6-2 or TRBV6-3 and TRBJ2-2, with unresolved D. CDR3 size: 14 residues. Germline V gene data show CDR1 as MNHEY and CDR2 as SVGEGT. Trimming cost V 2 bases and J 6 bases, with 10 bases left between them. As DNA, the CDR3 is TGTGCCAGCAGTTACGACGGTATCGCCGGGGAGCTGTTTTTT. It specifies CASSYDGIAGELFF.

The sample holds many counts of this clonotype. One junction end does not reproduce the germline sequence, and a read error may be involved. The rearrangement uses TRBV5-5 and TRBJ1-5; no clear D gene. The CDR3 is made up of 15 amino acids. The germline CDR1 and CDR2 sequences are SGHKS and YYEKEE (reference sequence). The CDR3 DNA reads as TGCGCCAGCAGCTTGGAACCGACAAGCAATCAGCCCCAGCATTTT. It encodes CASSLEPTSNQPQHF.

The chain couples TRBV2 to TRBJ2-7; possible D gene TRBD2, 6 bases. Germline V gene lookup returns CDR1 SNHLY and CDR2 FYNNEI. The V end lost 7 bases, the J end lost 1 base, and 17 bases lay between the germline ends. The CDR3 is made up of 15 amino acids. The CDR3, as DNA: TGTGCCAGCAAGGTCGAAGGCGGGAATTCCTACGAGCAGTACGTC. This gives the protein CASKVEGGNSYEQYV.

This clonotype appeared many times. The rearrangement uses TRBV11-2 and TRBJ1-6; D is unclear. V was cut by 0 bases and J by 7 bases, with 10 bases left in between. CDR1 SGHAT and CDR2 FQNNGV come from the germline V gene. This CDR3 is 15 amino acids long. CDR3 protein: CASSLDILGNSPLHF. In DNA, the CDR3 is TGTGCCAGCAGCTTAGATATCCTTGGCAATTCACCCCTCCACTTT.

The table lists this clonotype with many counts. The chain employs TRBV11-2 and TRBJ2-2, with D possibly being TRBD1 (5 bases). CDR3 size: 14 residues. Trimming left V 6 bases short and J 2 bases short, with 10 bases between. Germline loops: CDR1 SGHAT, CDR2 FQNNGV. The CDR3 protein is CASSRQLNTGELFF. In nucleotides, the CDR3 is TGTGCCAGCAGTAGACAGCTTAACACCGGGGAGCTGTTTTTT.

The DNA of the CDR3 is TGCAGCGTGCCCTCTCGAGGCCTCACAGATACGCAGTATTTT. It yields the protein CSVPSRGLTDTQYF. The chain has TRBV29-1 and TRBJ2-3; D remains ambiguous. The germline V gene encodes CDR1 SQVTM and CDR2 ANQGSEA. CDR3 length: 14 amino acids. The germline V and J ends were trimmed by 6 bases and 2 bases, with 15 bases remaining between them.

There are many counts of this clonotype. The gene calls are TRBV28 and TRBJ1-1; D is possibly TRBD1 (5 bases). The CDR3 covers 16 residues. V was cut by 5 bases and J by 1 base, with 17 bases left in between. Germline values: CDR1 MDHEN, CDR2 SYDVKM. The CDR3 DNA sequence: TGTGCCAGCAGTCCCACCTTGGGGCGAGGGAACACTGAAGCTTTCTTT. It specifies CASSPTLGRGNTEAFF.

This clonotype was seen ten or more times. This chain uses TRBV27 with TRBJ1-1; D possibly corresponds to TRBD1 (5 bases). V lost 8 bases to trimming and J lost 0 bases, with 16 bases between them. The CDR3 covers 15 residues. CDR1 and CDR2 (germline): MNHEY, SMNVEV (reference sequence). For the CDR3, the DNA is TGTGCCAGCTCCATCGGCCGGGGGATGAACACTGAAGCTTTCTTT. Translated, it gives CASSIGRGMNTEAFF.

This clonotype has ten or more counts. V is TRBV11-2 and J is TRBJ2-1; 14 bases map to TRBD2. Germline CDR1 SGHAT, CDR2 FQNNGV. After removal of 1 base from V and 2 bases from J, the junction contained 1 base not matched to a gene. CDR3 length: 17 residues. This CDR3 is CASSLGTSGRTYNEQFF. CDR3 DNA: TGTGCCAGCAGCTTAGGGACTAGCGGGAGGACCTACAATGAGCAGTTCTTC.

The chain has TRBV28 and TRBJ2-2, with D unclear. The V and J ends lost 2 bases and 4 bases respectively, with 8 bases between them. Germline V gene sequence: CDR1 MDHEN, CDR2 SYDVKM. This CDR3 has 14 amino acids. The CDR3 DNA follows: TGTGCCAGCAGTTTAGCAGCCGGCACCGGGGAGCTGTTTTTT. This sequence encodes CASSLAAGTGELFF.

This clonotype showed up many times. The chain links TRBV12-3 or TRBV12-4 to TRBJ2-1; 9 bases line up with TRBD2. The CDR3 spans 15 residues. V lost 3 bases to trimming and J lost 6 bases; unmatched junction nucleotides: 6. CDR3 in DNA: TGTGCCAGCAGTTTGAGGCGGGAGGGCCGCAATGAGCAGTTCTTC. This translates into CASSLRREGRNEQFF.

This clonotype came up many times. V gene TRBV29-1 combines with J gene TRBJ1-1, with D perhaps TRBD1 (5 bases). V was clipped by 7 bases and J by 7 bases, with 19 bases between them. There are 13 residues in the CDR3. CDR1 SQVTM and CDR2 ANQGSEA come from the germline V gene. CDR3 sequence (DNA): TGCAGCGCCGAAGGCGGGGCGCTGGTTGAAGCTTTCTTT. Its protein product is CSAEGGALVEAFF.

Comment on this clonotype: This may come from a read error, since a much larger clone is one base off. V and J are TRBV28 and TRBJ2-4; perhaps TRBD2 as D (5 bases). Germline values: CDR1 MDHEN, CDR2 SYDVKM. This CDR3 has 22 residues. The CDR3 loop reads CASSIALGRWETRAIAKNMQYF. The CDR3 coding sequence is TGTGCCAGCAGTATAGCTCTGGGCAGGTGGGAAACTAGGGCGATAGCCAAAAACATGCAGTACTTC.

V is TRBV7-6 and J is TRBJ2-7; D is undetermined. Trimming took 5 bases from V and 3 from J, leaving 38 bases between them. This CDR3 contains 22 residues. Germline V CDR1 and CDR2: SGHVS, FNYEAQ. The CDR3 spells CASSPPRRTPPAHSHENYEQYF. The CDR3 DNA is TGTGCCAGCAGCCCCCCCCGAAGGACCCCACCGGCCCACTCTCACGAAAACTACGAGCAGTACTTC.

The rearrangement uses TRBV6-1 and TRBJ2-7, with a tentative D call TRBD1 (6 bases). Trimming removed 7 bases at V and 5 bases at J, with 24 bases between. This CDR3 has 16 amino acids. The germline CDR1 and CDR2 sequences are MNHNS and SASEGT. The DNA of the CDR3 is TGTGCCAGCACTGACCGTCGGACAGATCCTCGGAACGAGCAGTACTTC. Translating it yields CASTDRRTDPRNEQYF.

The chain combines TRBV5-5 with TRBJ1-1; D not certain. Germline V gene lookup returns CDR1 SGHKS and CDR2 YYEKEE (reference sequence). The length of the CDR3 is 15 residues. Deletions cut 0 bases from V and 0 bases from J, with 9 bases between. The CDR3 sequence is CASSLGAAVNTEAFF. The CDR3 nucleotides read TGTGCCAGCAGCTTGGGGGCGGCAGTGAACACTGAAGCTTTCTTT.

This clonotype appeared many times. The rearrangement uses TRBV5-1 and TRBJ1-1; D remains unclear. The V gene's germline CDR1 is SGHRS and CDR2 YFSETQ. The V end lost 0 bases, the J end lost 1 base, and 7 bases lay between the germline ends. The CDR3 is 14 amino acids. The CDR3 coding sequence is TGCGCCAGCAGCTTGGAGGGCAAGAACACTGAAGCTTTCTTT. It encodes CASSLEGKNTEAFF.

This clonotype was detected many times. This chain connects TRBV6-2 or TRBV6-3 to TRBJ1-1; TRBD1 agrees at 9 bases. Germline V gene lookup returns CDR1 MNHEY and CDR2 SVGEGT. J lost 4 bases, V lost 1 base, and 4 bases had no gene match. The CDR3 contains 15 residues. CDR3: CASSYLTGGGTEAFF. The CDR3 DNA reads TGTGCCAGCAGTTACTTGACAGGGGGGGGCACTGAAGCTTTCTTT.

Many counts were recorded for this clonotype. CDR3 bases: TGTGCCAGCAGCCCGAGCACTAGCGGCCCAATGCCCAACGAGCAGTTCTTC. It codes for CASSPSTSGPMPNEQFF. The rearrangement joins TRBV5-5 to TRBJ2-1; 8 nucleotides agree with TRBD2. Germline CDR1 reads SGHKS; CDR2 reads YYEKEE (reference sequence). Trimming at V came to 4 bases and at J to 10 bases, leaving 19 bases not matched to a gene. The CDR3 is made up of 17 amino acids.

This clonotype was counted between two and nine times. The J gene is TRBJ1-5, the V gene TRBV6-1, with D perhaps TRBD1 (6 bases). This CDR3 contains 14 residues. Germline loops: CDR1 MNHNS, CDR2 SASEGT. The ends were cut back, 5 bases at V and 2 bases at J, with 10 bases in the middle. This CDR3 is CASSQGSGNQPQHF. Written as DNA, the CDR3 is TGTGCCAGCAGTCAGGGGAGCGGCAATCAGCCCCAGCATTTT.

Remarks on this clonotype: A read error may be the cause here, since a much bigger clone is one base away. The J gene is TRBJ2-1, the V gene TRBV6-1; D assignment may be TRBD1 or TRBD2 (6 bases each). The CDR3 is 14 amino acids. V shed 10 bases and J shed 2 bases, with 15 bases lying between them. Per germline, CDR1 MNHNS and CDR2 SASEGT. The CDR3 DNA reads TGTGCCACCCGGGGGCAGGGGCCCTACAATGAGCAGTTCTTC. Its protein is CATRGQGPYNEQFF.

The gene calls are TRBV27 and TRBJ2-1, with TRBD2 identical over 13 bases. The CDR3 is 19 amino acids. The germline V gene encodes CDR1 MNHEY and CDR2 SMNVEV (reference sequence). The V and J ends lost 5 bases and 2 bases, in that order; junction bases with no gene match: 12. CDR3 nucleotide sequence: TGTGCCAGCAGTGGGTGGTCCGGACTAGCGGGAGTCGCCTACAATGAGCAGTTCTTC. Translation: CASSGWSGLAGVAYNEQFF.

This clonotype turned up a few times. The CDR3 sequence is CATSLSGWGNTGELFF. The CDR3 DNA follows: TGTGCCACCAGCCTTAGCGGGTGGGGGAACACCGGGGAGCTGTTTTTT. The chain recombines TRBV15 with TRBJ2-2; 7 nucleotides align to TRBD2. V shed 5 bases and J 1 base; nucleotides not matched to a gene: 7. CDR1 and CDR2 from the germline V gene are LNHNV and YYDKDF (reference sequence). The length of the CDR3 is 16 residues.

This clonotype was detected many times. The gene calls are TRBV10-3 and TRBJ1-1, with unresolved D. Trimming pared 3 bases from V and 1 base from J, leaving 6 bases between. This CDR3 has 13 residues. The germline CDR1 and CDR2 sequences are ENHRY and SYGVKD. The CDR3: CAISEQPNTEAFF. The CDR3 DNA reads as TGTGCCATCAGTGAACAACCGAACACTGAAGCTTTCTTT.

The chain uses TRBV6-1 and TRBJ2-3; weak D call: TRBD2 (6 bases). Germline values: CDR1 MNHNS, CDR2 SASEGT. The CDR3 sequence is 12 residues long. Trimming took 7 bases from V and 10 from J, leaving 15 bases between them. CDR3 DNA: TGTGCCAGCAAGGAGGGGCGTATCGCGCAGTATTTT. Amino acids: CASKEGRIAQYF.

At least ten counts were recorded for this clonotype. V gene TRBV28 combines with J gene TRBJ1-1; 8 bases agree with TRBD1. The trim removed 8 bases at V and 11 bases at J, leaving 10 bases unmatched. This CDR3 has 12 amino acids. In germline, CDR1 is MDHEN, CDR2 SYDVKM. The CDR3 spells CASGGQGRVAFF. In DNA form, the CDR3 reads TGTGCCAGCGGAGGACAGGGCCGGGTCGCTTTCTTT.

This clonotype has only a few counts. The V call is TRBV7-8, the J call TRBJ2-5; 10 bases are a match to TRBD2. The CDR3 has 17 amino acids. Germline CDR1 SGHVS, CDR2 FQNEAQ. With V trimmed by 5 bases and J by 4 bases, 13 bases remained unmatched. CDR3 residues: CASSPQTSGPPGETQYF. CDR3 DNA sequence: TGTGCCAGCAGCCCCCAGACTAGCGGGCCCCCTGGAGAGACCCAGTACTTC. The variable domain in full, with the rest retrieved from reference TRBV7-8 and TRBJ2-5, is GAGVSQSPRYKVAKRGQDVALRCDPISGHVSLFWYQQALGQGPEFLTYFQNEAQLDKSGLPSDRFFAERPEGSVSTLKIQRTQQEDSAVYLCASSPQTSGPPGETQYFGPGTRLLVL.

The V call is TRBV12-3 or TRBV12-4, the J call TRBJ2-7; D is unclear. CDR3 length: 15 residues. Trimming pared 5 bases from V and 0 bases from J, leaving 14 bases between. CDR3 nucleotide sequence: TGTGCCAGCAGTCAGACGGAAAGGAGCTCCTACGAGCAGTACTTC. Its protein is CASSQTERSSYEQYF.

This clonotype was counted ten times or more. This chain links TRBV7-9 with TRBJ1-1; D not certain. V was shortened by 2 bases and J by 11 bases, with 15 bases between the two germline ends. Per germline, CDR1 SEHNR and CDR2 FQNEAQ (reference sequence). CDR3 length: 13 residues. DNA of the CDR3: TGTGCCAGCAGCTTATCCGACGCCTCGGGGGCTTTCTTT. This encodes CASSLSDASGAFF.

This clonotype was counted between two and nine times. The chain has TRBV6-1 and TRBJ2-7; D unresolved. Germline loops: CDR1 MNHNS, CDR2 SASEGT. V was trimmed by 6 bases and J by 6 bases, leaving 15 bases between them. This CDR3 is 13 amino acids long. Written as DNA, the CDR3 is TGTGCCAGCAGGAAGGTGCCTCCGGCCGAGCAGTACTTC. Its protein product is CASRKVPPAEQYF.